This T cell receptor (beta chain) appears in the sequencing data of a study of PD-1 blockade in classical Hodgkin lymphoma. Study at large: Intravenous infusions of nivolumab 3 mg/kg reached patients every 2 weeks. Findings of the study overall: Newly diagnosed patients reportedly trailed healthy donors in baseline TCR diversity. When nivolumab was started under 1 year after ASCT, patients were excluded.

TCRdb's table, derived via immunoSEQ multiplex PCR, lists solely in-frame clones and lacks some. The sample carries some 110,000 clones, approximately 89% recorded once. Time point specified: cycle 4 day 1 (C4D1), after more than five weeks of nivolumab. All patients experienced relapse after autologous stem cell transplantation, and brentuximab vedotin exposure was variable. Patients had relapsed/refractory classical Hodgkin lymphoma with complete response, partial response or progressive disease as best response. Note on this clone: Antigen: not known.

This specimen was peripheral blood mononuclear cells (PBMCs), taken before the fourth cycle of nivolumab. This sequence was found in a human donor with classical Hodgkin lymphoma.

The CDR3 DNA reads TGCGCCAGCAGCCAAGGGATGGGGACAGGCACAGAGACCCAGTACTTC. Its protein product is CASSQGMGTGTETQYF. The chain combines TRBV4-3 with TRBJ2-5; 8 bases are a match to TRBD1. The trim removed 1 base at V and 4 bases at J, leaving 8 bases unmatched. The CDR3 runs 16 residues. Germline values: CDR1 LGHNA, CDR2 YSLEER.